The 2 T cell receptor beta chains given below trace back to one sample, sequenced in a study of human T cells and chemical hapten exposure. The starting material, unfractionated whole blood, was used for total RNA extraction. Via MiXCR, TCRdb re-called the 5' RACE reads, giving one row per CDR3 protein. This table holds some 150,000 distinct CDR3 sequences, 3.5% to 5% found once. The receptors were sampled from a female donor in good health.

The rearrangement links TRBV12-3 or TRBV12-4 to TRBJ2-1, with TRBD1 identical over 9 bases. V shed 4 bases, J shed 15 bases, and the junction held 7 bases outside the gene matches. The CDR3 totals 12 residues. CDR3 region: CASSSRQGDRFF. The CDR3 coding sequence is TGTGCCAGCAGTTCCAGACAGGGGGATAGGTTCTTC.

The sample holds many counts of this clonotype. V gene TRBV20-1 combines with J gene TRBJ2-5; D might be TRBD1 or TRBD2, each matching 5 bases. The CDR3 length is 13 residues. Trimming removed 4 bases at V and 2 bases at J, with 11 bases between. The germline CDR1 and CDR2 sequences are DFQATT and SNEGSKA (reference sequence). The CDR3 here is CSATGPPQETQYF. The CDR3 bases are TGCAGTGCTACGGGACCCCCGCAAGAGACCCAGTACTTC.